This T cell receptor beta chain was captured by sequencing in a study of shared clonotypes between healthy human individuals. Study-level background: The donors, a couple of women and a few men, were aged 18 to 49.

Libraries were prepared by immunoSEQ multiplex PCR; TCRdb keeps only in-frame clonotypes and omits some of them. The repertoire consists of some 490,000 clones, with around 85% occurring once and the leading ten covering about 12%. Adults of Caucasian background living in Nashville, Tennessee made up all donors. Germline V gene data show CDR1 as SGHNT and CDR2 as YYREEE (reference sequence). The CDR3 consists of 15 residues. V shed 4 bases and J 5 bases; nucleotides not matched to a gene: 9. J is TRBJ1-1 and V is TRBV5-4; 9 bases fit TRBD1. This clonotype originated in a woman between 40 and 50 years old in good health. Some clones in this sample may be carry-over from other donors' samples. Input material: PBMCs. Here the CDR3 DNA reads TGTGCCAGCAGCGAACCCGACAGGGGGGGTACTGAAGCTTTCTTT. Translation: CASSEPDRGGTEAFF.